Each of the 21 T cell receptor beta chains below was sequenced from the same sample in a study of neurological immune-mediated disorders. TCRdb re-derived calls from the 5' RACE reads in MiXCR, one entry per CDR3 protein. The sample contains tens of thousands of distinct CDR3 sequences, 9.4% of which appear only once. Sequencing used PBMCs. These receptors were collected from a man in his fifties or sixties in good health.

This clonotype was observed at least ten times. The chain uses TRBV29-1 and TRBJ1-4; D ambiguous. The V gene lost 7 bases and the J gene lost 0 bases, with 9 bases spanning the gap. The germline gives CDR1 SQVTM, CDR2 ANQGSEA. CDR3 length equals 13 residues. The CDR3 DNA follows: TGCAGCGCCATCGTGGCAACTAATGAAAAACTGTTTTTT. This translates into CSAIVATNEKLFF. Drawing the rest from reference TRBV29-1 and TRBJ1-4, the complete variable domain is SAVISQKPSRDICQRGTSLTIQCQVDSQVTMMFWYRQQPGQSLTLIATANQGSEATYESGFVIDKFPISRPNLTFSTLTVSNMSPEDSSIYLCSAIVATNEKLFFGSGTQLSVL.

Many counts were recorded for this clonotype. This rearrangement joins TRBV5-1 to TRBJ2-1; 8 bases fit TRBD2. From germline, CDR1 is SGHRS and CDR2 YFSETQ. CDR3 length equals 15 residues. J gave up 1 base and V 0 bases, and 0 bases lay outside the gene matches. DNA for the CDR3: TGCGCCAGCAGCTTGGGACTAGCGTCCTACAATGAGCAGTTCTTC. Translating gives CASSLGLASYNEQFF.

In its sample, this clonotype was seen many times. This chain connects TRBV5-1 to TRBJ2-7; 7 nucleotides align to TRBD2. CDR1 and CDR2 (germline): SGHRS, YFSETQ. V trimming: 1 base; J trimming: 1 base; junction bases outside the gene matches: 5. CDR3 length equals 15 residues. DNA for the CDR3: TGCGCCAGCAGCTTGCGGAGCGGGGAGTCCTACGAGCAGTACTTC. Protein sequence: CASSLRSGESYEQYF.

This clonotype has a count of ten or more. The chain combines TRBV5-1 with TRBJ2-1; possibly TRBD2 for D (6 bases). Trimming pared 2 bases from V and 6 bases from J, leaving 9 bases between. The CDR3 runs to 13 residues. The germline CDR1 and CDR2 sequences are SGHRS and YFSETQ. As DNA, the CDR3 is TGCGCCAGCAGCTTAGGGACTCTCAATGAGCAGTTCTTC. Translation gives CASSLGTLNEQFF.

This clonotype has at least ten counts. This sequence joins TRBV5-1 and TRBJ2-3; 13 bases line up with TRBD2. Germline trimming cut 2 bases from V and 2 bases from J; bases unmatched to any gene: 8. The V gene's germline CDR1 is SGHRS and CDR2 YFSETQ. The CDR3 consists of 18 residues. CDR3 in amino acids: CASSLRTSGGRNTDTQYF. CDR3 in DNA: TGCGCCAGCAGCTTAAGGACTAGCGGGGGCCGGAACACAGATACGCAGTATTTT.

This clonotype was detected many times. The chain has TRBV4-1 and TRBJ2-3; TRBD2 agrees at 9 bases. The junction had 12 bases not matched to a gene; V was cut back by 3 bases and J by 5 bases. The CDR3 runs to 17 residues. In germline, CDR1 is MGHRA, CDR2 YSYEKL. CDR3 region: CASSQPRGGRGRDTQYF. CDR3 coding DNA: TGCGCCAGCAGCCAGCCCAGGGGCGGGAGGGGCAGAGATACGCAGTATTTT.

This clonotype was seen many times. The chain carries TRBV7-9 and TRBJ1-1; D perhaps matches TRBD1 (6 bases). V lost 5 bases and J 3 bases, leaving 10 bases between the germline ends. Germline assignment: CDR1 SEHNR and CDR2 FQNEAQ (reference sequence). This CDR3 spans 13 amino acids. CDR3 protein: CASSLPGDTEAFF. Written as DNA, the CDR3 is TGTGCCAGCAGCCTCCCAGGGGACACTGAAGCTTTCTTT.

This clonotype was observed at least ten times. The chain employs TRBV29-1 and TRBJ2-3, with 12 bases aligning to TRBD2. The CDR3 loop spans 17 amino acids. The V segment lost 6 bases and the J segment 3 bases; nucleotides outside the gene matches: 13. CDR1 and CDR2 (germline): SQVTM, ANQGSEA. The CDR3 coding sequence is TGCAGCGTAACCCTAGCGGGAGGGCCTTTTATGACAGATACGCAGTATTTT. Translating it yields CSVTLAGGPFMTDTQYF.

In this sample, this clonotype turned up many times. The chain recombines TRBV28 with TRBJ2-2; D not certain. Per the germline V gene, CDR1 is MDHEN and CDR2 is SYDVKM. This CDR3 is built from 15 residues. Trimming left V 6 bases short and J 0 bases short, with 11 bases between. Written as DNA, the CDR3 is TGTGCCAGCAGCTTCCCGTCCACGAACACCGGGGAGCTGTTTTTT. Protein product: CASSFPSTNTGELFF.

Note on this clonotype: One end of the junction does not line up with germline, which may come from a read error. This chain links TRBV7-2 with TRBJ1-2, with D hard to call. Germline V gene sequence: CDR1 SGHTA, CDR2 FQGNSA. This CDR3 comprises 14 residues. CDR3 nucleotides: TGTGCCAGCAGCTTAGCAGGTCCGGACTATGGATACACCTTC. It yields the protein CASSLAGPDYGYTF.

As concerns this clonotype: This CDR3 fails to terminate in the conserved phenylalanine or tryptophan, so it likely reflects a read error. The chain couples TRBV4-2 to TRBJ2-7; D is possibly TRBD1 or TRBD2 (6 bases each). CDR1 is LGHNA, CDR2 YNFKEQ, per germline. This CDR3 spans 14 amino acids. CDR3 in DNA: TGTGTCAGCAGCCACTCGGGGGCTTATTACGAGCAGTACTTA. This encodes CVSSHSGAYYEQYL.

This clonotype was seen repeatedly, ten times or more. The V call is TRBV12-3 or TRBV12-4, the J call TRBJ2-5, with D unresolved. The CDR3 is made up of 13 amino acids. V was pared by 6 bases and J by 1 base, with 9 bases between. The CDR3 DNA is TGTGCCAGCAGCCTTTACGGCCAAGAGACCCAGTACTTC. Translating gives CASSLYGQETQYF.

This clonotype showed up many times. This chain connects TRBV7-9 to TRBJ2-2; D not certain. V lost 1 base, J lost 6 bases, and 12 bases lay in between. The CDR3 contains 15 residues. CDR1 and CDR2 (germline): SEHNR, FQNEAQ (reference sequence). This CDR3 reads CASSLVTGTPGELFF. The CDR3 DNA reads TGTGCCAGCAGCTTAGTGACTGGTACCCCCGGGGAGCTGTTTTTT. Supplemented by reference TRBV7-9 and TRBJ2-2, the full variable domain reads DTGVSQNPRHKITKRGQNVTFRCDPISEHNRLYWYRQTLGQGPEFLTYFQNEAQLEKSRLLSDRFSAERPKGSFSTLEIQRTEQGDSAMYLCASSLVTGTPGELFFGEGSRLTVL.

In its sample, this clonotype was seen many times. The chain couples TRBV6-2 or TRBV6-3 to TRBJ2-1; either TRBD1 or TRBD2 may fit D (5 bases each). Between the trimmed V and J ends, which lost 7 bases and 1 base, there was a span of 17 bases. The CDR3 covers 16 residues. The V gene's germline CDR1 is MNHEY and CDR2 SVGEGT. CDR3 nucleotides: TGTGCCAGCACCAACAGGCGGGTTGTTTCCTACAATGAGCAGTTCTTC. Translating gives CASTNRRVVSYNEQFF.

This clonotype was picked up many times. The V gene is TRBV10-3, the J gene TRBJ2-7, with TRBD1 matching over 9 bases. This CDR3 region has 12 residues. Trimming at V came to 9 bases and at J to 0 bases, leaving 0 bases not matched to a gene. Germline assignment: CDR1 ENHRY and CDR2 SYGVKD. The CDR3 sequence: CAMGQGSYEQYF. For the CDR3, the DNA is TGTGCCATGGGACAGGGCTCCTACGAGCAGTACTTC.

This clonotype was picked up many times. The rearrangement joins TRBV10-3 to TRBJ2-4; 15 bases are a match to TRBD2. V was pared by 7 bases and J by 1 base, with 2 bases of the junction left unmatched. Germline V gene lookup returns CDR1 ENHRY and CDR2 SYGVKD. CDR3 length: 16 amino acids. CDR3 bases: TGTGCCATCACCGGGACTAGCGGGAGGGCCAAAAACATTCAGTACTTC. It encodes CAITGTSGRAKNIQYF.

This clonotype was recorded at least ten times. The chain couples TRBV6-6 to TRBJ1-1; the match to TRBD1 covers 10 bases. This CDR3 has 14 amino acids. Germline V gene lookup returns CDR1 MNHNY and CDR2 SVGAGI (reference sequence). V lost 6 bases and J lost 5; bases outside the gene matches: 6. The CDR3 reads CASRGGTGVTEAFF. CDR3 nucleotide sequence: TGTGCCAGCAGGGGGGGGACAGGGGTTACTGAAGCTTTCTTT.

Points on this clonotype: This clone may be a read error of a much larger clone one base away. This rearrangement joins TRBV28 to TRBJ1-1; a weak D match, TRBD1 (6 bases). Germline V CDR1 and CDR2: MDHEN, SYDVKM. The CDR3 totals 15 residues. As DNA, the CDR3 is TGTGCCAGCAGAGATTGGGGGCAGGTGAACACTGAAGATTTCTTT. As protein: CASRDWGQVNTEDFF. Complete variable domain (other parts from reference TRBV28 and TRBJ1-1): DVKVTQSSRYLVKRTGEKVFLECVQDMDHENMFWYRQDPGLGLRLIYFSYDVKMKEKGDIPEGYSVSREKKERFSLILESASTNQTSMYLCASRDWGQVNTEDFFGQGTRLTVV.

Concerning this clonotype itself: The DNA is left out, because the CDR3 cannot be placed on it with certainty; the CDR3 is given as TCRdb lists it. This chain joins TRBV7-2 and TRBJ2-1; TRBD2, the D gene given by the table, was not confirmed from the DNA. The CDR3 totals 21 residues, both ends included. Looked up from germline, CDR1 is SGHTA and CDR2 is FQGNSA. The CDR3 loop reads CASSFYICSASAGSYYDEQFF.

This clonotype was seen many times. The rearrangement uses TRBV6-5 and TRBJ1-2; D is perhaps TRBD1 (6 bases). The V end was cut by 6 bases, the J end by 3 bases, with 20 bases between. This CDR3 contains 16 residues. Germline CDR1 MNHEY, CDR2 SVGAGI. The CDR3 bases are TGTGCCAGCAGATCTGTGGGGTCCTCAGGGGACTATGGCTACACCTTC. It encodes CASRSVGSSGDYGYTF.

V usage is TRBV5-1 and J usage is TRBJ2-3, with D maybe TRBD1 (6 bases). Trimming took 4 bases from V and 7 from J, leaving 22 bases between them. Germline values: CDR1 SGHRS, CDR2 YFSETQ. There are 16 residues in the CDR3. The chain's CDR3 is CASSHVGGTLQNTQYF. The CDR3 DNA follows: TGCGCCAGCAGCCATGTGGGTGGGACACTTCAAAATACGCAGTATTTT.